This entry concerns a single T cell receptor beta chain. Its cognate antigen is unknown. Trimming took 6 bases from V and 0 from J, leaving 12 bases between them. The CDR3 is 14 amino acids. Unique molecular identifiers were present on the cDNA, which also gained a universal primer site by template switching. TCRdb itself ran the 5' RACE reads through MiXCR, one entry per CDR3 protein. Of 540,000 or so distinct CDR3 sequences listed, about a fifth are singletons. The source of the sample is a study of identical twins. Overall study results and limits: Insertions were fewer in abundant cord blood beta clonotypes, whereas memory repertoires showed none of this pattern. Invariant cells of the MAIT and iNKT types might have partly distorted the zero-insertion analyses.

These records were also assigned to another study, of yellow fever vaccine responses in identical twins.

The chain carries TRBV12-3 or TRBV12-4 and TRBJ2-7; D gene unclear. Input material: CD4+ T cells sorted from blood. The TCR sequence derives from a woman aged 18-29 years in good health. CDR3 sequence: CASRRTESSYEQYF. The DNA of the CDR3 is TGTGCCAGCAGAAGGACGGAAAGCTCCTACGAGCAGTACTTC.